The next 27 T cell receptor beta chains were all read from a single sample in a study of PD-1 blockade in classical Hodgkin lymphoma. Brentuximab vedotin exposure varied among the patients, all of whom had relapsed after autologous stem cell transplantation. Only in-frame clones appear in the TCRdb table, and some are missing; sequencing was by immunoSEQ multiplex PCR. The repertoire has 40,000 to 55,000 clones, roughly 86% of them found once; the top ten carry about 9.8%. The source was peripheral blood mononuclear cells (PBMCs), collected at baseline. These receptors were taken from a human donor with classical Hodgkin lymphoma.

The chain carries TRBV9 and TRBJ2-2, with 7 bases fitting TRBD2. The CDR3 has 15 amino acids. Germline lookup yields CDR1 SGDLS and CDR2 YYNGEE. V dropped 0 bases and J dropped 4; count of bases not matched to a gene: 3. The CDR3 is CASSVGGEGTGELFF. The DNA of the CDR3 is TGTGCCAGCAGCGTAGGCGGGGAGGGCACCGGGGAGCTGTTTTTT.

This chain connects TRBV15 to TRBJ1-2, with D possibly TRBD1 on 5 matching bases. There are 17 residues in the CDR3. The V end lost 0 bases, the J end lost 4 bases, and 18 bases lay between the germline ends. Germline V gene lookup returns CDR1 LNHNV and CDR2 YYDKDF (reference sequence). The CDR3 protein is CATSRDVFRDRPYGYTF. CDR3 nucleotides: TGTGCCACCAGCAGAGACGTTTTCCGGGACCGACCCTATGGCTACACCTTC.

This clone showed up just once. The rearrangement joins TRBV9 to TRBJ1-2; no reliable D call. CDR1 SGDLS and CDR2 YYNGEE come from the germline V gene. The ends were cut back, 7 bases at V and 0 bases at J, with 13 bases in the middle. The CDR3 length is 14 residues. The CDR3 spells CASGPERANYGYTF. CDR3 bases: TGTGCCAGCGGCCCGGAGAGAGCTAACTATGGCTACACCTTC.

The chain combines TRBV11-2 with TRBJ2-7; unclear D gene. The germline V and J ends were trimmed by 7 bases and 0 bases, with 1 base remaining between them. Germline-derived CDR1 and CDR2 are SGHAT and FQNNGV. This CDR3 is 10 amino acids long. The CDR3 sequence is CASNSYEQYF. DNA of the CDR3: TGTGCCAGCAACTCCTACGAGCAGTACTTC.

The V gene is TRBV2, the J gene TRBJ2-7, with a weak D call TRBD1 (6 bases). V dropped 4 bases and J dropped 0 bases, with 16 bases sitting between them. The CDR3 has 16 amino acids. CDR1 and CDR2 (germline): SNHLY, FYNNEI. CDR3 bases: TGTGCCAGCAGTGTAGGCCCACAGGGAAGCTCCTACGAGCAGTACTTC. It yields the protein CASSVGPQGSSYEQYF.

V and J are TRBV14 and TRBJ1-4; D is possibly TRBD1 (6 bases). V lost 0 bases, J lost 8 bases, and 13 bases lay in between. The CDR3 has 15 amino acids. Per the germline V gene, CDR1 is SGHDN and CDR2 is FVKESK. CDR3 DNA: TGTGCCAGCAGCCAAGACAGGGGCGCAAGGGAAAAACTGTTTTTT. Translation: CASSQDRGAREKLFF.

The chain combines TRBV29-1 with TRBJ2-3; possibly TRBD2 for D (6 bases). Germline V gives CDR1 SQVTM, CDR2 ANQGSEA. Between the trimmed V and J ends, which lost 4 bases and 2 bases, there was a span of 13 bases. The CDR3 loop spans 14 amino acids. DNA for the CDR3: TGCAGCGTTGTCATTAGCGGCGCCACAGATACGCAGTATTTT. Its protein is CSVVISGATDTQYF.

The chain recombines TRBV4-3 with TRBJ2-7; 14 positions match TRBD2. Germline lookup yields CDR1 LGHNA and CDR2 YSLEER. This CDR3 has 19 amino acids. The junction had 9 bases not matched to a gene; V was cut back by 2 bases and J by 0 bases. This CDR3 is CASSQSTSGGAGFSYEQYF. CDR3 DNA: TGCGCCAGCAGCCAATCGACTAGCGGGGGGGCCGGATTCTCCTACGAGCAGTACTTC.

This clone was recorded a few times. This chain joins TRBV28 and TRBJ1-4, with unresolved D. The CDR3 totals 16 residues. The V gene's germline CDR1 is MDHEN and CDR2 SYDVKM. Trimming removed 2 bases from V and 0 bases from J, with 10 bases in between. CDR3 DNA: TGTGCCAGCAGTTTAAGATTTGGGGCAACTAATGAAAAACTGTTTTTT. It translates to CASSLRFGATNEKLFF.

This clone was seen just once. CDR3 nucleotide sequence: TGTGCCAGCAGCTTGCTCGGCAGGCCAGAATACGAGCAGTACTTC. This sequence encodes CASSLLGRPEYEQYF. J is TRBJ2-7 and V is TRBV5-8; unclear D gene. Germline CDR1 is SGHTS and CDR2 is YDEGEE. V was shortened by 1 base and J by 4 bases, with 15 bases between the two germline ends. The CDR3 covers 15 residues.

The chain joins TRBV2 to TRBJ1-3, with D uncertain. The CDR3 is made up of 14 amino acids. Trimming cost V 2 bases and J 4 bases, with 9 bases left between them. CDR1 SNHLY and CDR2 FYNNEI come from the germline V gene. The CDR3 bases are TGTGCCAGCAGTGAACAGAACTCCGGAAACACCATATATTTT. This translates into CASSEQNSGNTIYF.

DNA for the CDR3: TGCGCCAGCAGCTTGGATGGGAGGGGGAAGGGTGAGCAGTACTTC. This gives the protein CASSLDGRGKGEQYF. V and J are TRBV5-1 and TRBJ2-7, with D maybe TRBD2 (7 bases). Per the germline V gene, CDR1 is SGHRS and CDR2 is YFSETQ. This CDR3 contains 15 residues. Trimming removed 0 bases at V and 7 bases at J, with 17 bases between.

The chain carries TRBV19 and TRBJ1-6; the D gene is possibly TRBD1 (6 bases). CDR1 and CDR2 from the germline V gene are LNHDA and SQIVND (reference sequence). The CDR3 covers 13 residues. V was shortened by 6 bases and J by 9 bases, with 12 bases between the two germline ends. CDR3 region: CASSGSRGSPLHF. CDR3 nucleotides: TGTGCCAGTAGCGGTTCCAGGGGTTCACCCCTCCACTTT.

This chain connects TRBV4-1 to TRBJ1-3; D perhaps matches TRBD1 (5 bases). Germline CDR1 and CDR2: MGHRA and YSYEKL. V lost 2 bases and J 9 bases, leaving 14 bases between the germline ends. The CDR3 has 14 amino acids. The CDR3 spells CASSQRQSGGTIYF. The CDR3 nucleotides are TGCGCCAGCAGCCAAAGACAGTCTGGGGGCACCATATATTTT.

The CDR3 DNA reads TGTGCCAGCAGTTTCCGGACATTAACAGATACGCAGTATTTT. This gives the protein CASSFRTLTDTQYF. The V and J genes are TRBV6-5 and TRBJ2-3; D perhaps matches TRBD1 (5 bases). CDR3 size: 14 residues. The V and J ends lost 4 bases and 3 bases respectively, with 11 bases between them. Germline CDR1 MNHEY, CDR2 SVGAGI.

The genes are TRBV29-1 and TRBJ2-1; 9 bases fit TRBD2. The CDR3 totals 16 residues. V lost 4 bases to trimming and J lost 8 bases; unmatched junction nucleotides: 15. CDR1 SQVTM and CDR2 ANQGSEA come from the germline V gene. The CDR3 is CSVVGPRSGGFDEQFF. The CDR3 DNA follows: TGCAGCGTTGTTGGTCCGCGAAGCGGGGGGTTCGATGAGCAGTTCTTC.

V gene TRBV7-9 combines with J gene TRBJ1-1, with a tentative D call TRBD1 (6 bases). Germline assignment: CDR1 SEHNR and CDR2 FQNEAQ (reference sequence). V was trimmed by 5 bases and J by 0 bases, leaving 13 bases between them. This CDR3 comprises 15 residues. CDR3 sequence: CASSLPRGVNTEAFF. The CDR3 DNA reads TGTGCCAGCAGCCTACCCAGGGGAGTGAACACTGAAGCTTTCTTT.

This rearrangement joins TRBV7-9 to TRBJ2-2; possible D gene TRBD2, 6 bases. The germline V gene encodes CDR1 SEHNR and CDR2 FQNEAQ (reference sequence). The V end lost 8 bases, the J end lost 1 base, and 17 bases lay between the germline ends. This CDR3 contains 16 residues. CDR3 nucleotides: TGTGCCAGCTGGGACTTTTCCGGGGGGAACACCGGGGAGCTGTTTTTT. It yields the protein CASWDFSGGNTGELFF.

The V call is TRBV6-1, the J call TRBJ2-1; 7 bases map to TRBD1. The CDR3 extends over 14 amino acids. The ends lost 2 bases at V and 9 bases at J; junction bases unmatched: 7. Germline assignment: CDR1 MNHNS and CDR2 SASEGT. The CDR3 loop reads CASSETGVTGEQFF. The CDR3 DNA reads as TGTGCCAGCAGTGAAACAGGGGTCACGGGTGAGCAGTTCTTC.

This chain links TRBV2 with TRBJ2-5; 10 bases fit TRBD1. Germline V gene sequence: CDR1 SNHLY, CDR2 FYNNEI. The V gene end was trimmed by 6 bases and the J gene end by 4 bases; junction bases not matched to a gene: 5. CDR3 length: 14 amino acids. CDR3 residues: CASRSDRGRETQYF. For the CDR3, the DNA is TGTGCCAGCAGGAGCGACAGGGGGCGAGAGACCCAGTACTTC.

The V call is TRBV6-5, the J call TRBJ1-6; D not certain. The CDR3 spans 14 residues. The ends were cut back, 9 bases at V and 7 bases at J, with 16 bases in the middle. The germline V gene encodes CDR1 MNHEY and CDR2 SVGAGI. Here the CDR3 reads CARSAGESNSPLHF. CDR3 DNA sequence: TGTGCCAGATCGGCCGGGGAGAGCAATTCACCCCTCCACTTT.

The chain recombines TRBV10-2 with TRBJ2-1, with TRBD2 matching over 14 bases. Unmatched junction bases numbered 7, after V lost 7 bases and J lost 8 bases. The CDR3 sequence is 15 residues long. Germline V CDR1 and CDR2: WSHSY, SAAADI. CDR3: CASNTGLAGVDEQFF. CDR3 DNA sequence: TGCGCCAGCAATACGGGACTAGCGGGAGTCGATGAGCAGTTCTTC.

V and J are TRBV2 and TRBJ2-7, with D possibly called TRBD1 or TRBD2 (5 bases each). Between the trimmed V and J ends, which lost 4 bases and 1 base, there was a span of 11 bases. The CDR3 loop spans 14 amino acids. Germline assignment: CDR1 SNHLY and CDR2 FYNNEI. The CDR3 bases are TGTGCCAGCAGTGGCTCCGAGGGGTCCTACGAGCAGTACTTC. This gives the protein CASSGSEGSYEQYF.

The chain carries TRBV5-5 and TRBJ2-7, with a possible D match to TRBD1 (5 bases). Germline V gene data show CDR1 as SGHKS and CDR2 as YYEKEE (reference sequence). The CDR3 runs to 14 residues. Trimming cost V 4 bases and J 6 bases, with 17 bases left between them. CDR3: CASSPPVVRGEQYF. CDR3 DNA sequence: TGTGCCAGCAGCCCTCCAGTCGTTAGGGGCGAGCAGTACTTC.

The J gene is TRBJ2-2, the V gene TRBV5-1, with TRBD2 matching 14 bases. This CDR3 has 16 amino acids. Germline V gene data show CDR1 as SGHRS and CDR2 as YFSETQ. V lost 7 bases to trimming and J lost 0 bases; unmatched junction nucleotides: 2. CDR3 loop: CASGLAGGTNTGELFF. CDR3 DNA sequence: TGCGCCAGCGGACTAGCGGGGGGAACGAACACCGGGGAGCTGTTTTTT.

V gene TRBV9 combines with J gene TRBJ2-5, with TRBD2 matching over 7 bases. V trimming: 0 bases; J trimming: 1 base; junction bases outside the gene matches: 6. This CDR3 spans 16 amino acids. Germline CDR1 and CDR2: SGDLS and YYNGEE. This CDR3 is CASSVAAGASQETQYF. The CDR3 nucleotides are TGTGCCAGCAGCGTAGCGGCGGGAGCGTCCCAAGAGACCCAGTACTTC.

The J gene is TRBJ1-5, the V gene TRBV15; D may be TRBD1 (5 bases). Germline loops: CDR1 LNHNV, CDR2 YYDKDF (reference sequence). The CDR3 loop spans 18 amino acids. Trimming removed 1 base from V and 0 bases from J, with 16 bases in between. The CDR3 spells CATSRVGGFGYSNQPQHF. CDR3 nucleotides: TGTGCCACCAGCAGAGTTGGGGGATTTGGATATAGCAATCAGCCCCAGCATTTT.